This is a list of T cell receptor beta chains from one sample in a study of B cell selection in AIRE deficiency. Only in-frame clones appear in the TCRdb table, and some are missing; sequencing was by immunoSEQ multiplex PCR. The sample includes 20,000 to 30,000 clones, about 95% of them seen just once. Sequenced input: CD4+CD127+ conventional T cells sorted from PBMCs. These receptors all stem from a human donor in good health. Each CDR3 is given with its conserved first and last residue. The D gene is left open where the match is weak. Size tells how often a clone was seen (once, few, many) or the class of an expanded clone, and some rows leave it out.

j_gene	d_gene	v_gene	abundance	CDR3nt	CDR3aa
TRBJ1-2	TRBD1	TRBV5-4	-	TGTGCCAGCAGCGCCGGACAGGTAGATGGCTACACCTTC	CASSAGQVDGYTF
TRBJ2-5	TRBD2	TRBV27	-	TGTGCCAGCAGTCCCGCCGGGGGGGACCAAGAGACCCAGTACTTC	CASSPAGGDQETQYF
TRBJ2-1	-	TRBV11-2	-	TGTGCCAGCAGCTTCCGGGGGAGCTCCTACAATGAGCAGTTCTTC	CASSFRGSSYNEQFF
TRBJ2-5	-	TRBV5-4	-	TGTGCCAGCAGCCGGGCCCCCGGTACAGAGGGGACCCAGTACTTC	CASSRAPGTEGTQYF
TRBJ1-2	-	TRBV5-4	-	TGTGCCAGCAGCTCCGGCCCTTATGGCTACACCTTC	CASSSGPYGYTF
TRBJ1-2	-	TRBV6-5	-	TGTGCCAGCAGTGAGTGGGCAGGGGTCTATGGCTACACCTTC	CASSEWAGVYGYTF
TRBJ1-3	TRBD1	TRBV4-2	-	TGTGCCAGCAGCTTGAGGGACAGCCCAGGAAACACCATATATTTT	CASSLRDSPGNTIYF
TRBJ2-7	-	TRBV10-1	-	TGCGCCAGCAGTCAAGGAGGGGTTTACGAGCAGTACTTC	CASSQGGVYEQYF
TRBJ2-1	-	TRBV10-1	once	TGCGCCAGCAGTGCCTCCCCAGTGGACAATGAGCAGTTCTTC	CASSASPVDNEQFF
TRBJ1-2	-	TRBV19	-	TGTGCCAGTACCCATCTGGACAGCGGTTCGGGAGGCTACACCTTC	CASTHLDSGSGGYTF
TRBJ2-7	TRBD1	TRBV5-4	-	TGTGCCAGCAGCTCGGGGACAGGGGGGTTCGCCGAGCAGTACTTC	CASSSGTGGFAEQYF
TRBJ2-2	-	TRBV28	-	TGTGCCAGCAGTTTATCAGGGCCCAGGGAGCTGTTTTTT	CASSLSGPRELFF
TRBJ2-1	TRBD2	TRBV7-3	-	TGTGCCAGCAGCACCCAGAAGGGACTAGCGGGAGTCAATGAGCAGTTCTTC	CASSTQKGLAGVNEQFF
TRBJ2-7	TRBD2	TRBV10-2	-	TGCGCCAGCAGTGAGTTTGAATTACTAGCGGAAGAGAAGCAGTACTTC	CASSEFELLAEEKQYF
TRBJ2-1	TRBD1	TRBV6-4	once	TGTGCCAGCAGTACCGACAGGGGAGGTAATGAGCAGTTCTTC	CASSTDRGGNEQFF
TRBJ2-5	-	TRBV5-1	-	TGCGCCAGCAGCTTGGAAGGGGGTGAAGAGACCCAGTACTTC	CASSLEGGEETQYF
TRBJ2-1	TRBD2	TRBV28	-	TGTGCCAGCATCCCTTTGGGCGGGAGGGGTTACAATGAGCAGTTCTTC	CASIPLGGRGYNEQFF
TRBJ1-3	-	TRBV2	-	TGTGCCAGCAGTTCCAGGGGATCAGGAAACACCATATATTTT	CASSSRGSGNTIYF
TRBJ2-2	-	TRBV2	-	TGTGCCAGCACCCTCGGGGTGAGGGGGAGTGGTTCCGGGGAGCTGTTTTTT	CASTLGVRGSGSGELFF
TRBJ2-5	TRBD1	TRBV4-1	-	TGCGCCAGCAGCCCGAGTACCGGACAGGGTAGAGAGACCCAGTACTTC	CASSPSTGQGRETQYF
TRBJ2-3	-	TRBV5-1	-	TGCGCCAGCAGCCCCCTAAGGGGGGGAGAGACCGCAGATACGCAGTATTTT	CASSPLRGGETADTQYF